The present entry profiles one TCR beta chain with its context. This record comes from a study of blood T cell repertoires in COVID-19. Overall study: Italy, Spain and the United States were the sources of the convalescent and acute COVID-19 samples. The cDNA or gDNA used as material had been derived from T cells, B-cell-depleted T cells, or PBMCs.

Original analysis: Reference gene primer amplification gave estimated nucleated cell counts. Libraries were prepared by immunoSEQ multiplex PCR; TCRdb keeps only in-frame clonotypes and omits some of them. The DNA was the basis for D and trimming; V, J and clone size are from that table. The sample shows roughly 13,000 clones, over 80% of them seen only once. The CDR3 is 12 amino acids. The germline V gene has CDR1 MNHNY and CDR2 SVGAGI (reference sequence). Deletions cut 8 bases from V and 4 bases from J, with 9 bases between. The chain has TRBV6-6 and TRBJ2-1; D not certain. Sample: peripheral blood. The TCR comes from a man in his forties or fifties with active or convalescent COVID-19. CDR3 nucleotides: TGTGCCAGCCTTGGCCGTTACAATGAGCAGTTCTTC. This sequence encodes CASLGRYNEQFF.